This T cell receptor beta chain is drawn from a study of shared clonotypes between healthy human individuals. Regarding the study as a whole: Of the naive CD4 clonotypes, about 5% were shared across a handful of donors. Only blood was sampled; tissue repertoires likely differ.

The trim removed 0 bases at V and 1 base at J, leaving 7 bases unmatched. Germline V gene sequence: CDR1 MGHRA, CDR2 YSYEKL. This CDR3 spans 18 amino acids. Using immunoSEQ multiplex PCR, the repertoire was profiled, and TCRdb retains in-frame clones only, with some absent. The repertoire holds over 2,000,000 clones, with just over 90% as singletons. This clone was detected only once. Its antigen is still unknown. CD45RO-negative, CCR7-selected cells formed the naive CD8 fraction, which excluded terminally differentiated effector memory CD45RA+ cells. The source is a man between 18 and 35 years old in good health. Some clones in this sample may be carry-over from other donors' samples. The sample taken for sequencing was naive CD8+ T cells from PBMCs. V is TRBV4-1 and J is TRBJ2-2; 8 bases are a match to TRBD1. In nucleotides, the CDR3 is TGCGCCAGCAGCCAAGATCGATACACAGGGGGGAACACCGGGGAGCTGTTTTTT. It is translated as CASSQDRYTGGNTGELFF.